What follows describes a single TCR beta chain. The CDR3 is 16 residues long. V lost 1 base, J lost 2 bases, and 15 bases lay in between. Germline CDR1 and CDR2: SGHRS and YFSETQ. Recovery among Cohort 3 donors was established by two negative PCRs, clearance, or symptom resolution. The data are from a study of blood T cell repertoires in COVID-19. Study details: The United States, Italy and Spain supplied acute and convalescent COVID-19 samples.

In the original workflow: Scientists estimated how many nucleated cells there were by amplifying reference gene primers. The method was immunoSEQ multiplex PCR; TCRdb's version includes in-frame clones alone and lacks a portion of them. V and J calls and clone size are as listed in that table; D and trimming were resolved from the DNA. This table has around 270,000 clones, approximately 85% appearing once. Sample: PBMCs or T cells enriched from blood (not recorded which). The origin of this receptor is a woman in her 30s who had recovered from COVID-19. The chain couples TRBV5-1 to TRBJ1-1, with a tentative D call TRBD1 (6 bases). CDR3 sequence: CASSLSAGALNTEAFF. As DNA, the CDR3 is TGCGCCAGCAGCTTGAGCGCAGGGGCACTAAACACTGAAGCTTTCTTT. The variable domain in full, completed from reference TRBV5-1 and TRBJ1-1, reads KAGVTQTPRYLIKTRGQQVTLSCSPISGHRSVSWYQQTPGQGLQFLFEYFSETQRNKGNFPGRFSGRQFSNSRSEMNVSTLELGDSALYLCASSLSAGALNTEAFFGQGTRLTVV.